This T cell receptor beta chain was captured in a study of blood T cell repertoires in COVID-19. Study in general: T cells, B-cell-depleted T cells, or PBMCs supplied cDNA or gDNA.

This CDR3 comprises 17 residues. Germline CDR1 and CDR2: LNHDA and SQIVND (reference sequence). V shed 5 bases, J shed 1 base, and the junction held 11 bases outside the gene matches. Assay: immunoSEQ multiplex PCR; the TCRdb copy retains only in-frame clones and omits some. The sample consists of about 330,000 clones, 65% to 90% of them appearing once. Either two negative PCRs, clearance, or symptom resolution qualified Cohort 3 donors as recovered. Sequenced sample: PBMCs or T cells enriched from blood (not recorded which). The clonotype was recovered from a woman aged 18-29 years who had recovered from COVID-19. J is TRBJ1-5 and V is TRBV19; TRBD1 matches 7 bases. CDR3 DNA sequence: TGTGCCAGTAGTGTAAGACAGGGTGGATTAAGCAATCAGCCCCAGCATTTT. Its translation is CASSVRQGGLSNQPQHF. The entire variable domain, with the rest obtained from reference TRBV19 and TRBJ1-5, is as follows: DGGITQSPKYLFRKEGQNVTLSCEQNLNHDAMYWYRQDPGQGLRLIYYSQIVNDFQKGDIAEGYSVSREKKESFPLTVTSAQKNPTAFYLCASSVRQGGLSNQPQHFGDGTRLSIL.